Below, 3 T cell receptor beta chains from the same sample are listed, as sequenced in a study of radiation and T cells in renal cell carcinoma. Sample treatment: 15 Gy SBRT to primary tumor, nephrectomy 4 weeks later. The protocol was immunoSEQ multiplex PCR, while the TCRdb copy is restricted to in-frame clones and leaves out a portion. The sample lists around 16,000 clones, approximately 49% occurring once. Specimen: tumor tissue, collected from a patient whose treatment included radiotherapy and nephrectomy. These receptors all come from a woman between 55 and 75 years old with renal cell carcinoma.

The V and J genes are TRBV18 and TRBJ1-1, with D uncertain. Trimming took off 0 bases at V and 1 base at J, with 9 bases between the two ends. Germline CDR1 and CDR2: KGHSH and LQKENI. The CDR3 is made up of 15 amino acids. CDR3 protein: CASSPPNPRNTEAFF. The CDR3 DNA is TGTGCCAGCTCACCACCCAACCCACGGAACACTGAAGCTTTCTTT.

The chain uses TRBV5-6 and TRBJ1-2; 7 nucleotides line up with TRBD1. There are 17 residues in the CDR3. From germline, CDR1 is SGHDT and CDR2 YYEEEE. Germline trimming cut 3 bases from V and 4 bases from J; bases unmatched to any gene: 15. CDR3 in DNA: TGTGCCAGCAGCTCGGCTCAGGGGGAGGTACGAACCTATGGCTACACCTTC. Translated, it gives CASSSAQGEVRTYGYTF. Full variable domain (outside the CDR3, taken from reference TRBV5-6 and TRBJ1-2): DAGVTQSPTHLIKTRGQQVTLRCSPKSGHDTVSWYQQALGQGPQFIFQYYEEEERQRGNFPDRFSGHQFPNYSSELNVNALLLGDSALYLCASSSAQGEVRTYGYTFGSGTRLTVV.

The V gene is TRBV5-1, the J gene TRBJ2-5; 10 bases fit TRBD1. The last part of the DNA fits TRBJ2-7 better; the J call may be wrong. The germline CDR1 and CDR2 sequences are SGHRS and YFSETQ. The CDR3 runs 14 residues. This CDR3 reads CASSSSTGGNEQYF. The CDR3, as DNA: TGCGCCAGCAGCTCATCGACAGGGGGCAACGAGCAGTACTTC.